This T cell receptor (beta chain) was recovered during a study of cytomegalovirus exposure and HLA in healthy donors. Primers: 60 Vbeta forward and 13 Jbeta reverse. The repertoire was sequenced with immunoSEQ multiplex PCR; TCRdb's copy has only in-frame clones and lacks some. The data show about 130,000 clones, approximately 80% seen once. The germline V and J ends were trimmed by 3 bases and 4 bases, with 9 bases remaining between them. This CDR3 contains 12 residues. Germline CDR1 is GTSNPN and CDR2 is SVGIG (reference sequence). Source material: PBMCs. This clonotype was sampled from a female donor in good health and CMV-seropositive. The V gene is TRBV30, the J gene TRBJ1-2, with D tentatively TRBD1 (6 bases). This CDR3 is CAWSGGPYGYTF. DNA of the CDR3: TGTGCCTGGAGCGGGGGGCCCTATGGCTACACCTTC. The full variable domain, with the rest looked up from reference TRBV30 and TRBJ1-2, is SQTIHQWPATLVQPVGSPLSLECTVEGTSNPNLYWYRQAAGRGLQLLFYSVGIGQISSEVPQNLSASRPQDRQFILSSKKLLLSDSGFYLCAWSGGPYGYTFGSGTRLTVV.